The 24 T cell receptor beta chains presented below share a single source sample, sequenced in a study of OX40 agonist ivuxolimab in advanced cancers. Here immunoSEQ multiplex PCR was the method, and the copy in TCRdb shows in-frame clones only, minus some. The sample holds about 88,000 clones; approximately 85% are singletons and the top ten take approximately 0.22%. The input for sequencing was CD4+ or CD8+ T cells sorted from blood, taken in a trial of the OX40 agonist ivuxolimab. The receptors shown here come from an adult with an advanced solid tumor such as melanoma, head and neck, liver or kidney cancer.

The rearrangement joins TRBV19 to TRBJ2-7, with D unresolved. CDR1 is LNHDA and CDR2 is SQIVND in the germline V gene (reference sequence). This CDR3 has 12 residues. V lost 6 bases and J lost 8, with 14 bases in between. CDR3 loop: CASSIGQFQQYF. CDR3 bases: TGTGCCAGTAGCATCGGGCAGTTCCAGCAGTACTTC.

The chain joins TRBV11-2 to TRBJ1-3; 7 bases match TRBD1. Trimming at V came to 8 bases and at J to 6 bases, leaving 7 bases not matched to a gene. Germline values: CDR1 SGHAT, CDR2 FQNNGV. CDR3 length equals 13 residues. In DNA form, the CDR3 reads TGTGCCAGCGGACAGGCCAACGAAAACACCATATATTTT. It specifies CASGQANENTIYF.

Worth noting for this clone: The germline gene is not matched at one end of the junction; a read error may be the cause. This chain connects TRBV29-1 to TRBJ2-5; tentatively, D is TRBD1 (5 bases). Germline CDR1 reads SQVTM; CDR2 reads ANQGSEA. The CDR3 loop spans 14 amino acids. The CDR3 DNA is TGCAGCGTAACGCTTACGGACACTCAAGGGACCCAGTACTTC. Amino acid sequence: CSVTLTDTQGTQYF.

The rearrangement joins TRBV15 to TRBJ2-5; no clear D gene. Germline lookup yields CDR1 LNHNV and CDR2 YYDKDF (reference sequence). V lost 1 base to trimming and J lost 1 base, with 4 bases between them. The CDR3 has 13 amino acids. In nucleotides, the CDR3 is TGTGCCACCAGCAGAGGGGCCCAAGAGACCCAGTACTTC. Translated: CATSRGAQETQYF. Full variable domain (outside the CDR3, taken from reference TRBV15 and TRBJ2-5): DAMVIQNPRYQVTQFGKPVTLSCSQTLNHNVMYWYQQKSSQAPKLLFHYYDKDFNNEADTPDNFQSRRPNTSFCFLDIRSPGLGDTAMYLCATSRGAQETQYFGPGTRLLVL.

This rearrangement joins TRBV19 to TRBJ1-5; D is ambiguous. Between the trimmed V and J ends, which lost 7 bases and 2 bases, there was a span of 6 bases. Germline V gives CDR1 LNHDA, CDR2 SQIVND (reference sequence). The CDR3 totals 12 residues. CDR3 residues: CASNGGNQPQHF. DNA of the CDR3: TGTGCCAGTAACGGAGGCAATCAGCCCCAGCATTTT.

The rearrangement joins TRBV19 to TRBJ2-1; D possibly corresponds to TRBD2 (5 bases). CDR1 is LNHDA, CDR2 SQIVND, per germline (reference sequence). CDR3 length: 17 residues. V lost 7 bases and J 0 bases, leaving 19 bases between the germline ends. The DNA of the CDR3 is TGTGCCAGTATCCAATCAGTCGGGGTAAGCTCCTACAATGAGCAGTTCTTC. This codes for CASIQSVGVSSYNEQFF.

The V call is TRBV18, the J call TRBJ1-2, with D unclear. In germline, CDR1 is KGHSH, CDR2 LQKENI. CDR3 length: 13 amino acids. V was shortened by 2 bases and J by 4 bases, with 8 bases between the two germline ends. Here the CDR3 DNA reads TGTGCCAGCTCACCATACGGGTCCTATGGCTACACCTTC. Translated: CASSPYGSYGYTF.

Regarding this clone: This CDR3 is also generated by other DNA sequences in the sample. The gene calls are TRBV6-5 and TRBJ2-7; no clear D gene. The CDR3 length is 14 residues. Trimming pared 0 bases from V and 0 bases from J, leaving 6 bases between. Germline-derived CDR1 and CDR2 are MNHEY and SVGAGI. The CDR3 protein is CASSYSGGSYEQYF. CDR3 DNA: TGTGCCAGCAGTTACTCTGGCGGCTCCTACGAGCAGTACTTC.

The V gene is TRBV2, the J gene TRBJ2-1; D tentatively fits TRBD1 or TRBD2 (5 bases each). This CDR3 has 14 residues. V gave up 4 bases and J gave up 8 bases, with 15 bases separating them. The germline gives CDR1 SNHLY, CDR2 FYNNEI. CDR3 protein: CASSAGANLDEQFF. The DNA of the CDR3 is TGTGCCAGCAGTGCCGGGGCTAACTTGGATGAGCAGTTCTTC.

This rearrangement joins TRBV5-6 to TRBJ2-5; the D call may be TRBD1 or TRBD2 (5 bases each). The germline gives CDR1 SGHDT, CDR2 YYEEEE. The CDR3 contains 12 residues. V dropped 4 bases and J dropped 10 bases, with 14 bases sitting between them. CDR3: CASSESEGIQYF. CDR3 nucleotides: TGTGCCAGCAGCGAGTCTGAGGGGATCCAGTACTTC.

The V call is TRBV5-1, the J call TRBJ2-1; 9 positions agree with TRBD2. The length of the CDR3 is 17 residues. The germline V gene encodes CDR1 SGHRS and CDR2 YFSETQ. V was pared by 4 bases and J by 2 bases, with 10 bases of the junction left unmatched. As DNA, the CDR3 is TGCGCCAGCAGCCCGGGAGGCGGGGGGGGAGCCTACAATGAGCAGTTCTTC. It translates to CASSPGGGGGAYNEQFF.

This sequence joins TRBV29-1 and TRBJ1-4, with 7 bases lining up with TRBD1. This CDR3 spans 15 amino acids. J lost 7 bases, V lost 7 bases, and 15 bases had no gene match. Looked up from germline, CDR1 is SQVTM and CDR2 is ANQGSEA. CDR3 in amino acids: CSARSDREDGEKLFF. CDR3 nucleotides: TGCAGCGCCCGTTCCGACAGGGAGGATGGTGAAAAACTGTTTTTT.

This chain links TRBV18 with TRBJ2-2; 8 bases match TRBD1. Germline CDR1 reads KGHSH; CDR2 reads LQKENI. This CDR3 is built from 17 residues. V shed 4 bases, J shed 6 bases, and the junction held 13 bases outside the gene matches. CDR3 sequence reads: CASSRALQGASAGELFF. In DNA, the CDR3 is TGTGCCAGCTCACGCGCGCTTCAGGGGGCGAGTGCCGGGGAGCTGTTTTTT.

This clone came up a few times. The V and J genes are TRBV7-6 and TRBJ2-7, with a weak D call TRBD1 (5 bases). Germline CDR1 reads SGHVS; CDR2 reads FNYEAQ. Trimming left V 5 bases short and J 7 bases short, with 15 bases between. The CDR3 length is 13 residues. The CDR3 loop reads CASSHGHLKEQYF. The CDR3 bases are TGTGCCAGCAGCCACGGACACCTTAAAGAGCAGTACTTC.

This clone came up once. The V gene is TRBV7-9, the J gene TRBJ2-7; D possibly corresponds to TRBD2 (6 bases). CDR1 is SEHNR and CDR2 is FQNEAQ in the germline V gene (reference sequence). V lost 5 bases and J lost 5, with 16 bases in between. The CDR3 is 14 residues long. CDR3 in DNA: TGTGCCAGCAGCGACGGTCGGGGGTTGGACGAGCAGTACTTC. As protein: CASSDGRGLDEQYF. The full variable domain, rest sourced from reference TRBV7-9 and TRBJ2-7, is DTGVSQNPRHKITKRGQNVTFRCDPISEHNRLYWYRQTLGQGPEFLTYFQNEAQLEKSRLLSDRFSAERPKGSFSTLEIQRTEQGDSAMYLCASSDGRGLDEQYFGPGTRLTVT.

The chain recombines TRBV29-1 with TRBJ2-1; 10 bases are shared with TRBD2. Trimming took 7 bases from V and 5 from J; bases not matched to a gene: 14. This CDR3 region has 16 residues. Germline lookup yields CDR1 SQVTM and CDR2 ANQGSEA. The CDR3 spells CSARGVAGGPNNEQFF. The CDR3 nucleotides are TGCAGCGCCAGAGGGGTAGCGGGAGGCCCAAACAATGAGCAGTTCTTC.

The V and J genes are TRBV7-8 and TRBJ2-3, with D perhaps TRBD2 (7 bases). In germline, CDR1 is SGHVS, CDR2 FQNEAQ. The V end was cut by 3 bases, the J end by 6 bases, with 25 bases between. The CDR3 runs 18 residues. CDR3 DNA: TGTGCCAGCAGCTTTTCAACGGGGGGCATTTTGATCGAGGATACGCAGTATTTT. Protein product: CASSFSTGGILIEDTQYF.

The chain couples TRBV28 to TRBJ2-1, with D perhaps TRBD1 (6 bases). The CDR3 is made up of 15 amino acids. The V and J ends lost 6 bases and 1 base respectively, with 13 bases between them. Germline V gives CDR1 MDHEN, CDR2 SYDVKM. The CDR3 is CASRRGGVSYNEQFF. The CDR3 nucleotides are TGTGCCAGCAGAAGAGGGGGAGTATCCTACAATGAGCAGTTCTTC.

This rearrangement joins TRBV7-3 to TRBJ2-7, with D perhaps matching TRBD2 (6 bases). The CDR3 extends over 16 amino acids. Per germline, CDR1 SGHTA and CDR2 FQGTGA. Trimming removed 6 bases at V and 0 bases at J, with 18 bases between. The CDR3 protein is CASSSWGDSYSYEQYF. CDR3 sequence (DNA): TGTGCCAGCAGTTCCTGGGGGGACTCGTACTCCTACGAGCAGTACTTC.

This clone was observed once. This chain links TRBV28 with TRBJ2-1, with TRBD2 as a possible D gene (5 bases). Germline lookup yields CDR1 MDHEN and CDR2 SYDVKM. CDR3 size: 13 residues. V dropped 6 bases and J dropped 4 bases, with 10 bases sitting between them. CDR3 in DNA: TGTGCCAGCAGAGAGGGCGGGTACAATGAGCAGTTCTTC. As protein: CASREGGYNEQFF. Full variable domain (outside the CDR3, taken from reference TRBV28 and TRBJ2-1): DVKVTQSSRYLVKRTGEKVFLECVQDMDHENMFWYRQDPGLGLRLIYFSYDVKMKEKGDIPEGYSVSREKKERFSLILESASTNQTSMYLCASREGGYNEQFFGPGTRLTVL.

This sequence joins TRBV7-2 and TRBJ2-7; TRBD2 aligns across 7 bases. The CDR3 has 11 amino acids. V shed 4 bases and J 9 bases; nucleotides not matched to a gene: 3. The V gene's germline CDR1 is SGHTA and CDR2 FQGNSA. CDR3 in amino acids: CASSSTSRQYV. CDR3 DNA: TGTGCCAGCAGCTCGACTAGCAGGCAGTACGTC.

The chain recombines TRBV29-1 with TRBJ1-2; D unresolved. Trimming took 4 bases from V and 5 from J, leaving 14 bases between them. The length of the CDR3 is 13 residues. The germline V gene has CDR1 SQVTM and CDR2 ANQGSEA. CDR3 DNA sequence: TGCAGCGTTGGTATCCCGGAAAAATATGGCTACACCTTC. Translating gives CSVGIPEKYGYTF. The full variable domain, with the rest looked up from reference TRBV29-1 and TRBJ1-2, is SAVISQKPSRDICQRGTSLTIQCQVDSQVTMMFWYRQQPGQSLTLIATANQGSEATYESGFVIDKFPISRPNLTFSTLTVSNMSPEDSSIYLCSVGIPEKYGYTFGSGTRLTVV.

The chain couples TRBV2 to TRBJ2-2; maybe TRBD1 (6 bases). Trimming cost V 7 bases and J 0 bases, with 15 bases left between them. Germline CDR1 is SNHLY and CDR2 is FYNNEI. This CDR3 comprises 16 residues. The CDR3 nucleotides are TGTGCCAGCATTTCAGGGGTAGCGCCGAACACCGGGGAGCTGTTTTTT. Amino acids: CASISGVAPNTGELFF.

J is TRBJ1-1 and V is TRBV20-1, with unresolved D. Germline-derived CDR1 and CDR2 are DFQATT and SNEGSKA (reference sequence). With 7 bases removed from V and 1 base from J, the gap between germline ends came to 7 bases. This CDR3 spans 11 amino acids. CDR3 loop: CSEDWNTEAFF. The CDR3 DNA follows: TGCAGTGAGGACTGGAACACTGAAGCTTTCTTT.